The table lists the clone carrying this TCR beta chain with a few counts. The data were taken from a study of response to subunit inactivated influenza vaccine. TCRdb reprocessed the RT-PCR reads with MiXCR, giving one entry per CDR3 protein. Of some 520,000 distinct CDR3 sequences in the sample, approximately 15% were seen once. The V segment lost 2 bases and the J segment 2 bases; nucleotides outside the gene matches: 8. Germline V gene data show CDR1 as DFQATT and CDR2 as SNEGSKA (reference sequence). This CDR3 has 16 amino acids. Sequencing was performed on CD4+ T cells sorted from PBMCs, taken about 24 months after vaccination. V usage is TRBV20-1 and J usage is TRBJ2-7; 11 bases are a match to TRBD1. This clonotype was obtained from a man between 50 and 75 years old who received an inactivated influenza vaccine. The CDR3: CSARSPGQGGTYEQYF. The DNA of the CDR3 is TGCAGTGCTAGATCACCGGGACAGGGGGGGACCTACGAGCAGTACTTC.